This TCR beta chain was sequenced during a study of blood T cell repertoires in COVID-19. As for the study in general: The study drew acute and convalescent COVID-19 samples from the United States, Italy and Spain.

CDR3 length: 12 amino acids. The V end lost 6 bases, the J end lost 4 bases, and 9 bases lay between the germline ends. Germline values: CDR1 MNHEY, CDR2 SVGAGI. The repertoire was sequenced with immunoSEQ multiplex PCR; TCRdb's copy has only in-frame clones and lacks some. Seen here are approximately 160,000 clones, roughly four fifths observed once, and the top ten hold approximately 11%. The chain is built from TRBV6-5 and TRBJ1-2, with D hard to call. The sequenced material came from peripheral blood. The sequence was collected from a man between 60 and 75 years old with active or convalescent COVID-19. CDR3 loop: CASRVFGYGYTF. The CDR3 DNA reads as TGTGCCAGCAGGGTCTTCGGCTATGGCTACACCTTC.